The 8 T cell receptor beta chains reported below all come from one sample, sequenced in a study of T cells in women clearing cervical HPV infection. Repertoires were generated with immunoSEQ multiplex PCR, while TCRdb's copy carries only in-frame clones and drops some. Found here are fewer than 35,000 clones; the top ten clones hold 3% to 4%. Sequencing used blood buffy coat. Receptors originate from a woman aged 18-69 years with a cervical HPV16 infection that either progressed to CIN3+ or cleared (not recorded which).

About this clone: Sequencing ends 3 residues short of the CDR3 end; the germline J gene provides the rest. The chain combines TRBV2 with TRBJ1-6; 9 bases fit TRBD1. V lost 8 bases and J lost 10; bases outside the gene matches: 6. This CDR3 is 13 amino acids long. CDR1 and CDR2 from the germline V gene are SNHLY and FYNNEI. The chain's CDR3 is CASGDREQSPLHF. The sequenced part of the CDR3 DNA is TGTGCCAGCGGGGACAGGGAGCAGTCACCC.

In the case of this clone: The sequence runs out 3 residues before the end of the CDR3; the remainder is reconstructed from the germline J gene. This sequence joins TRBV18 and TRBJ1-2, with D tentatively TRBD1 (5 bases). The CDR3 has 14 amino acids. Germline V gives CDR1 KGHSH, CDR2 LQKENI. This CDR3 is CASSQGSSYNDYTF. CDR3 DNA (partial): TGTGCCAGCTCACAGGGGAGCTCCTACAATGAC.

Turning to this clone: Read sequence stops 3 residues before the CDR3 end, and the germline J gene provides the missing end. The chain links TRBV7-2 to TRBJ1-2; D might be TRBD1 (5 bases). CDR1 and CDR2 (germline): SGHTA, FQGNSA. The CDR3 spans 15 residues. The sequenced CDR3 bases are TGTGCCAGCAGCTTATGGGGCGGGGGAGTAGATACC. It codes for CASSLWGGGVDT. The whole CDR3 sequence reads CASSLWGGGVDTYTF.

Turning to this clone: The sequence runs out 3 residues before the end of the CDR3; the remainder is reconstructed from the germline J gene. The chain links TRBV7-3 to TRBJ2-3; tentative D call: TRBD1 (5 bases). The length of the CDR3 is 14 residues. CDR1 and CDR2 (germline): SGHTA, FQGTGA. This chain's CDR3 is CASSYTGFQETQYF. The sequenced CDR3 bases are TGTGCCAGCAGCTACACAGGTTTCCAAGAGACG. The variable domain in full, with the rest retrieved from reference TRBV7-3 and TRBJ2-3, is GAGVSQTPSNKVTEKGKYVELRCDPISGHTALYWYRQSLGQGPEFLIYFQGTGAADDSGLPNDRFFAVRPEGSVSTLKIQRTERGDSAVYLCASSYTGFQETQYFGPGTRLTVL.

Worth noting for this clone: The CDR3 goes on 3 residues after the read ends, and that part is filled in from the germline J gene. This chain joins TRBV7-9 and TRBJ2-5; 7 nucleotides line up with TRBD1. Germline trimming cut 3 bases from V and 5 bases from J; bases unmatched to any gene: 6. The CDR3 has 14 amino acids. Germline CDR1 and CDR2: SEHNR and FQNEAQ (reference sequence). This CDR3 reads CASSFSTGVETQYF. The covered CDR3 bases are TGTGCCAGCAGCTTCTCCACAGGGGTCGAGACC. Complete variable domain (other parts from reference TRBV7-9 and TRBJ2-5): DTGVSQNPRHKITKRGQNVTFRCDPISEHNRLYWYRQTLGQGPEFLTYFQNEAQLEKSRLLSDRFSAERPKGSFSTLEIQRTEQGDSAMYLCASSFSTGVETQYFGPGTRLLVL.

On this clone itself: Sequencing ends 3 residues short of the CDR3 end; the germline J gene provides the rest. The gene calls are TRBV5-1 and TRBJ2-5; D might be TRBD2 (6 bases). The CDR3 has 20 residues. The germline CDR1 and CDR2 sequences are SGHRS and YFSETQ. The germline V and J ends were trimmed by 0 bases and 5 bases, with 29 bases remaining between them. CDR3 loop: CASSLAITAGVGGVGETQYF. The CDR3 bases that were read are TGCGCCAGCAGCTTGGCGATCACAGCAGGAGTGGGGGGAGTAGGGGAGACC.

Turning to this clone: The read finishes 3 residues shy of the CDR3 end, and the germline J gene is used to complete it. The rearrangement links TRBV20-1 to TRBJ2-3, with TRBD1 identical over 9 bases. Unmatched junction bases numbered 12, after V lost 6 bases and J lost 5 bases. CDR3 length: 15 residues. The germline gives CDR1 DFQATT, CDR2 SNEGSKA (reference sequence). CDR3 bases read: TGCAGTGCCCCGACCGGGACAGGGATCGGAGATACG. It is translated as CSAPTGTGIGDT. The CDR3 in its entirety is CSAPTGTGIGDTQYF.

With regard to this clone: The missing CDR3 end, 3 residues past where the read stops, is filled in from the germline J gene. This chain links TRBV14 with TRBJ1-1, with 7 bases aligning to TRBD1. The V gene's germline CDR1 is SGHDN and CDR2 FVKESK. This CDR3 is 14 amino acids long. The V and J ends lost 3 bases and 1 base, in that order; junction bases with no gene match: 2. The CDR3 DNA, read in part, is TGTGCCAGCAGCCAGGGACAGCCGAACACTGAA. Amino acids: CASSQGQPNTE. The whole CDR3 region reads CASSQGQPNTEAFF. Looking up the rest from reference TRBV14 and TRBJ1-1 gives the full variable domain: EAGVTQFPSHSVIEKGQTVTLRCDPISGHDNLYWYRRVMGKEIKFLLHFVKESKQDESGMPNNRFLAERTGGTYSTLKVQPAELEDSGVYFCASSQGQPNTEAFFGQGTRLTVV.